Described below is a single T cell receptor (beta chain) sequence and its context. This record comes from a study of blood T cell repertoires in COVID-19. Methods used by the authors: Estimates of nucleated cell counts were drawn from the amplification of reference gene primers. TCRdb's table, derived via immunoSEQ multiplex PCR, lists solely in-frame clones and lacks some. D and trimming come from the DNA, and the V and J calls and clone size come from that table. The table has around 140,000 clones, approximately 87% seen once. This CDR3 contains 12 residues. Germline V gene lookup returns CDR1 MNHEY and CDR2 SVGEGT. V dropped 2 bases and J dropped 4 bases, with 5 bases sitting between them.

The sample was PBMCs or T cells enriched from blood (not recorded which). This chain joins TRBV6-2 or TRBV6-3 and TRBJ1-2; D gene ambiguous. This receptor was obtained from a man in his 60s who had recovered from COVID-19. The CDR3 here is CASSYMSYGYTF. The CDR3 DNA reads as TGTGCCAGCAGTTACATGAGCTATGGCTACACCTTC.